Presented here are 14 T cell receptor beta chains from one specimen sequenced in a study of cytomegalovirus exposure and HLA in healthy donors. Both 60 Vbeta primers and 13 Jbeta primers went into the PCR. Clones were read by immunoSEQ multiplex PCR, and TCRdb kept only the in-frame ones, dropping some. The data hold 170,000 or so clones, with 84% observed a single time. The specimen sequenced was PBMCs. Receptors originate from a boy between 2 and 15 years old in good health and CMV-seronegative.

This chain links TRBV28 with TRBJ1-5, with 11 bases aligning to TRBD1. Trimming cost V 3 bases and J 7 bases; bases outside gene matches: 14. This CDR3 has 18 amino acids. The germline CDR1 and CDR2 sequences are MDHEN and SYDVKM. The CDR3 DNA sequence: TGTGCCAGCAGTTTTGTTAGAATCCGGGACAGGGGGGTGCAGCCCCAGCATTTT. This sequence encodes CASSFVRIRDRGVQPQHF.

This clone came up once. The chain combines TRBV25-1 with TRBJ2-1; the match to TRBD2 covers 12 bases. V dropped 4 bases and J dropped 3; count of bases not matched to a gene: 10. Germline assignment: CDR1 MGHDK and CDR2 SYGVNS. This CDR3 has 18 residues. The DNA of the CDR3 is TGTGCCAGCAGTGCATTACGGATGACTAGCGGGAGCTACAATGAGCAGTTCTTC. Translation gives CASSALRMTSGSYNEQFF.

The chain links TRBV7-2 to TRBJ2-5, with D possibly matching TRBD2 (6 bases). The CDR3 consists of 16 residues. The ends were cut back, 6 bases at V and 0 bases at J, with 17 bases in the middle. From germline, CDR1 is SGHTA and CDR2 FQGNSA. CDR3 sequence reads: CASSISGGGNQETQYF. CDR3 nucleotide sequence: TGTGCCAGCAGTATTTCCGGAGGCGGGAACCAAGAGACCCAGTACTTC.

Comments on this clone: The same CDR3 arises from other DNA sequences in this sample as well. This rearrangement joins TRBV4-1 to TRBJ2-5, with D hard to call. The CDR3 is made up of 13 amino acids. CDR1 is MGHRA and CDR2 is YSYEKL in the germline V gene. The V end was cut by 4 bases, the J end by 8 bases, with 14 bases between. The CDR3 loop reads CASSLLNGETQYF. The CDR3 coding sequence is TGCGCCAGCAGCCTGTTGAACGGAGAAACCCAGTACTTC.

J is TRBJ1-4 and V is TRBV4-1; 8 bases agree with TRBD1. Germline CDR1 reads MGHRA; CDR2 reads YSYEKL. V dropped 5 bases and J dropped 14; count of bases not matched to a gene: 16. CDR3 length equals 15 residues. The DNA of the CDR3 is TGCGCCAGCAGCTCCTGGACAGGGAAAACCCCCCTCCTGTTTTTT. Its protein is CASSSWTGKTPLLFF.

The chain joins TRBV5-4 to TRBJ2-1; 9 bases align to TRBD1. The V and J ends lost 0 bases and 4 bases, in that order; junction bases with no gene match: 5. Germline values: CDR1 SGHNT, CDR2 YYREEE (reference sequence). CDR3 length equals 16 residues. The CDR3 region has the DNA TGTGCCAGCAGCTTGGGACAGGGGGAGGTATACAATGAGCAGTTCTTC. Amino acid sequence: CASSLGQGEVYNEQFF.

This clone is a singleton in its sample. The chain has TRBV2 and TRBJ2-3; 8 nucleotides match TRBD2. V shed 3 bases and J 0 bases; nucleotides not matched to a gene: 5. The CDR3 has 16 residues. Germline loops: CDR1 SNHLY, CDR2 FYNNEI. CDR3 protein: CASSDSAGVSTDTQYF. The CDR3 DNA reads TGTGCCAGCAGTGACTCAGCGGGAGTTAGCACAGATACGCAGTATTTT. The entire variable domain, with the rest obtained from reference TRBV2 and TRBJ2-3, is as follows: EPEVTQTPSHQVTQMGQEVILRCVPISNHLYFYWYRQILGQKVEFLVSFYNNEISEKSEIFDDQFSVERPDGSNFTLKIRSTKLEDSAMYFCASSDSAGVSTDTQYFGPGTRLTVL.

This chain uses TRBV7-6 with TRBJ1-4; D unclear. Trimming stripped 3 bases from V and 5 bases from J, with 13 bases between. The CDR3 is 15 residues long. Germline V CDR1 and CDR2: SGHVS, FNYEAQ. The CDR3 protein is CASSFSDSGNEKLFF. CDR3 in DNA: TGTGCCAGCAGCTTCTCGGACTCGGGGAATGAAAAACTGTTTTTT.

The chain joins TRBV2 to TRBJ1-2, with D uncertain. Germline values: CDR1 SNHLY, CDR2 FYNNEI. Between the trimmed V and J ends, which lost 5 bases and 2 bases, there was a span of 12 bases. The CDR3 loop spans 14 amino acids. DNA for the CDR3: TGTGCCAGCAGTCCGCAGGTCATAAACTATGGCTACACCTTC. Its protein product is CASSPQVINYGYTF.

DNA of the CDR3: TGTGCCAGCAGCGAGGGGGCGTGGGTCAATCAGCCCCAGCATTTT. Its translation is CASSEGAWVNQPQHF. V usage is TRBV2 and J usage is TRBJ1-5; TRBD1 agrees at 7 bases. In germline, CDR1 is SNHLY, CDR2 FYNNEI. V shed 6 bases, J shed 3 bases, and the junction held 8 bases outside the gene matches. The CDR3 is made up of 15 amino acids.

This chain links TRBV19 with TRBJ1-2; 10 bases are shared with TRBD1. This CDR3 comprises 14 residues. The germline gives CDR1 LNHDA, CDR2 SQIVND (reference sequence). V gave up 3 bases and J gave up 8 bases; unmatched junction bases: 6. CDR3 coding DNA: TGTGCCAGTAGTATGGGACAGGGGTTCGGGGGCTACACCTTC. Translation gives CASSMGQGFGGYTF.

The CDR3 nucleotides are TGTGCCAGCAGTGAAGATGACAGGGGGAAACAGGCAGATACGCAGTATTTT. Translating gives CASSEDDRGKQADTQYF. The J gene is TRBJ2-3, the V gene TRBV6-1; 9 bases fit TRBD1. CDR1 MNHNS and CDR2 SASEGT come from the germline V gene. The CDR3 runs to 17 residues. Trimming cost V 1 base and J 4 bases; bases outside gene matches: 9.

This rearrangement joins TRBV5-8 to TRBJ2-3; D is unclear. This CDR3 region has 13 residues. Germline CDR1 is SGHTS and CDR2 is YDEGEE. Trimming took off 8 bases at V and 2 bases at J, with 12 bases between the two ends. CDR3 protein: CASRPGPTDTQYF. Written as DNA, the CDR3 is TGTGCCAGTCGCCCTGGGCCCACAGATACGCAGTATTTT. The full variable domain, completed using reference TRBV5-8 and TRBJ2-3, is EAGVTQSPTHLIKTRGQQATLRCSPISGHTSVYWYQQALGLGLQFLLWYDEGEERNRGNFPPRFSGRQFPNYSSELNVNALELEDSALYLCASRPGPTDTQYFGPGTRLTVL.

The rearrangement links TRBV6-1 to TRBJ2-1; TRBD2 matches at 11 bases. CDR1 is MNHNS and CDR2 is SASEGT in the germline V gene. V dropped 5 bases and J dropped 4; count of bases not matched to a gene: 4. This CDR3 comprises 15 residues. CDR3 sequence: CASSRLAGPYNEQFF. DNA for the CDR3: TGTGCCAGCAGTCGACTAGCGGGACCTTACAATGAGCAGTTCTTC.